Sequencing of this T cell receptor (beta chain) was carried out in a study of T cell changes during pregnancy in multiple sclerosis. Germline loops: CDR1 KGHSH, CDR2 LQKENI. The CDR3 runs 15 residues. Trimming left V 3 bases short and J 3 bases short, with 13 bases between. Using immunoSEQ multiplex PCR, the repertoire was profiled, and TCRdb retains in-frame clones only, with some absent. The sample yields under 75,000 clones, approximately 90% seen once. This chain links TRBV18 with TRBJ2-3; unclear D gene. The sequence derives from a female donor in good health, enrolled as a control in a pregnancy study. Sequenced material: peripheral blood, taken in the third trimester of pregnancy. The CDR3 sequence is CASSPSLSRTDTQYF. CDR3 DNA sequence: TGTGCCAGCTCACCGAGTCTCTCTCGGACAGATACGCAGTATTTT.